This is a list of T cell receptor beta chains from one sample in a study of persistence of HIV-infected CD4 T cells. The data were produced by immunoSEQ multiplex PCR, yet TCRdb's version contains in-frame clones alone and is incomplete. The data show under 50,000 clones, 75% to 90% seen once. Antigen specificity for these receptors is unknown. The specimen comprised CD4+ T cells sorted from PBMCs after approximately 19-hour stimulation, sampled from a patient who received antiretroviral therapy. The receptor set was obtained from an adult woman with HIV who was CMV-seropositive. CDR3s include the opening cysteine and the closing phenylalanine or tryptophan. The order of the fields is D gene, V gene, CDR3 length, J gene, CDR3 DNA, CDR3 protein. The D gene is left open where the match is weak.

d_gene: TRBD2
v_gene: TRBV24-1
len: 16
j_gene: TRBJ2-5
CDR3nt: TGTGCCACCGGCTTTTCCGGGACTAGCGGGGAAGAGACCCAGTACTTC
CDR3aa: CATGFSGTSGEETQYF

d_gene: TRBD2
v_gene: TRBV18
len: 13
j_gene: TRBJ2-3
CDR3nt: TGTGCCAGCTCACCCGGGACTAGCGGGCATCAGTATTTT
CDR3aa: CASSPGTSGHQYF

d_gene: -
v_gene: TRBV4-3
len: 15
j_gene: TRBJ1-2
CDR3nt: TGCGCCAGCAGCCAAGCCGTACTCCTTAACTATGGCTACACCTTC
CDR3aa: CASSQAVLLNYGYTF

d_gene: TRBD1
v_gene: TRBV5-5
len: 13
j_gene: TRBJ1-1
CDR3nt: TGTGCCAGCAGCCCGACAGGGAGCACTGAAGCTTTCTTT
CDR3aa: CASSPTGSTEAFF

d_gene: -
v_gene: TRBV3-1/TRBV3-2
len: 14
j_gene: TRBJ1-2
CDR3nt: TGTGCCAGCAGCCAAGTGGGGGGGTCTGGTGTGGGAACCTTC
CDR3aa: CASSQVGGSGVGTF

d_gene: -
v_gene: TRBV29-1
len: 13
j_gene: TRBJ1-2
CDR3nt: TGCAGCGTTGAACCGCAACAGGGAATTGGCTACACCTTC
CDR3aa: CSVEPQQGIGYTF

d_gene: TRBD2
v_gene: TRBV15
len: 14
j_gene: TRBJ2-2
CDR3nt: TGTGCCACCAAATGGGACTATAACACCGGGGAGCTGTTTTTT
CDR3aa: CATKWDYNTGELFF

d_gene: TRBD1
v_gene: TRBV5-8
len: 19
j_gene: TRBJ1-5
CDR3nt: TGTGCCAGCAGCCAAGGTGGGACAGGGGGCGGCTATAGCAATCAGCCCCAGCATTTT
CDR3aa: CASSQGGTGGGYSNQPQHF

d_gene: -
v_gene: TRBV5-1
len: 13
j_gene: TRBJ1-5
CDR3nt: TGCGCCAGCAGCCCAACGGGTGCTACGCCCCAGCATTTT
CDR3aa: CASSPTGATPQHF

d_gene: -
v_gene: TRBV5-1
len: 15
j_gene: TRBJ2-7
CDR3nt: TGCGCCAGCAGGGCGACCGGGACGTCTTCCTACGAGCAGTACTTC
CDR3aa: CASRATGTSSYEQYF

d_gene: -
v_gene: TRBV18
len: 17
j_gene: TRBJ1-1
CDR3nt: TGTGCCAGCTCACCAGTGGTCTTGGGAGGGTCAGGTACTGAAGCTTTCTTT
CDR3aa: CASSPVVLGGSGTEAFF

d_gene: TRBD2
v_gene: TRBV7-8
len: 15
j_gene: TRBJ2-7
CDR3nt: TGTGCCAGCAGCGGACGGGAGGGAATGAATGTCGAGCAGTACTTC
CDR3aa: CASSGREGMNVEQYF

d_gene: -
v_gene: TRBV28
len: 15
j_gene: TRBJ1-1
CDR3nt: TGTGCCAGCAGTCCGATACCACAGGGGAACACTGAAGCTTTCTTT
CDR3aa: CASSPIPQGNTEAFF

d_gene: TRBD1
v_gene: TRBV24-1
len: 17
j_gene: TRBJ1-6
CDR3nt: TGTGCCACCAGTGATGGGAAAGGGACAGGGGGGCGTTCACCCCTCCACTTT
CDR3aa: CATSDGKGTGGRSPLHF

d_gene: TRBD2
v_gene: TRBV28
len: 16
j_gene: TRBJ2-3
CDR3nt: TGTGCCAGCAGTCCTAGCGGGAGGGGGGGCACAGATACGCAGTATTTT
CDR3aa: CASSPSGRGGTDTQYF

d_gene: TRBD2
v_gene: TRBV2
len: 15
j_gene: TRBJ2-7
CDR3nt: TGTGCCAGTCAGGGACTAGCATCCCATCCCTACGAGCAGTACTTC
CDR3aa: CASQGLASHPYEQYF

d_gene: -
v_gene: TRBV23-1
len: 14
j_gene: TRBJ2-7
CDR3nt: TGCGCCGGCAGTCAATTCGGACTTATACGGGAGCAGTACTTC
CDR3aa: CAGSQFGLIREQYF

d_gene: TRBD1
v_gene: TRBV18
len: 13
j_gene: TRBJ2-3
CDR3nt: TGTGCCAGCTCCCGGGGACAGGGAGATACGCAGTATTTT
CDR3aa: CASSRGQGDTQYF